This TCR beta chain derives from a study of cytomegalovirus exposure and HLA in healthy donors. Study background: Unique TCRs from HLA-typed donors, some 85 million of them, were held in an early data release.

Overall study findings and caveats: Equally common other TCR beta chains were less clonally expanded than HLA-associated ones, a later analysis found.

60 Vbeta and 13 Jbeta primers were used in PCR. Assay: immunoSEQ multiplex PCR; the TCRdb copy retains only in-frame clones and omits some. There are under 70,000 clones in the sample; about three quarters occur only once, and around 2.4% lies in the top ten. The CDR3 spans 18 residues. Germline assignment: CDR1 MDHEN and CDR2 SYDVKM. Losses at the gene ends were 6 bases for V and 1 base for J; bases not matched to a gene: 11. Regarding this clone: Antigen: not known.

The chain links TRBV28 to TRBJ2-7; TRBD2 matches 14 bases. The source is a female donor in good health and CMV-seronegative. The sequenced sample was PBMCs. CDR3 nucleotide sequence: TGTGCCAGCAGACCCGGGACTAGCGGGAGCCATCCTTCCTACGAGCAGTACTTC. It specifies CASRPGTSGSHPSYEQYF.